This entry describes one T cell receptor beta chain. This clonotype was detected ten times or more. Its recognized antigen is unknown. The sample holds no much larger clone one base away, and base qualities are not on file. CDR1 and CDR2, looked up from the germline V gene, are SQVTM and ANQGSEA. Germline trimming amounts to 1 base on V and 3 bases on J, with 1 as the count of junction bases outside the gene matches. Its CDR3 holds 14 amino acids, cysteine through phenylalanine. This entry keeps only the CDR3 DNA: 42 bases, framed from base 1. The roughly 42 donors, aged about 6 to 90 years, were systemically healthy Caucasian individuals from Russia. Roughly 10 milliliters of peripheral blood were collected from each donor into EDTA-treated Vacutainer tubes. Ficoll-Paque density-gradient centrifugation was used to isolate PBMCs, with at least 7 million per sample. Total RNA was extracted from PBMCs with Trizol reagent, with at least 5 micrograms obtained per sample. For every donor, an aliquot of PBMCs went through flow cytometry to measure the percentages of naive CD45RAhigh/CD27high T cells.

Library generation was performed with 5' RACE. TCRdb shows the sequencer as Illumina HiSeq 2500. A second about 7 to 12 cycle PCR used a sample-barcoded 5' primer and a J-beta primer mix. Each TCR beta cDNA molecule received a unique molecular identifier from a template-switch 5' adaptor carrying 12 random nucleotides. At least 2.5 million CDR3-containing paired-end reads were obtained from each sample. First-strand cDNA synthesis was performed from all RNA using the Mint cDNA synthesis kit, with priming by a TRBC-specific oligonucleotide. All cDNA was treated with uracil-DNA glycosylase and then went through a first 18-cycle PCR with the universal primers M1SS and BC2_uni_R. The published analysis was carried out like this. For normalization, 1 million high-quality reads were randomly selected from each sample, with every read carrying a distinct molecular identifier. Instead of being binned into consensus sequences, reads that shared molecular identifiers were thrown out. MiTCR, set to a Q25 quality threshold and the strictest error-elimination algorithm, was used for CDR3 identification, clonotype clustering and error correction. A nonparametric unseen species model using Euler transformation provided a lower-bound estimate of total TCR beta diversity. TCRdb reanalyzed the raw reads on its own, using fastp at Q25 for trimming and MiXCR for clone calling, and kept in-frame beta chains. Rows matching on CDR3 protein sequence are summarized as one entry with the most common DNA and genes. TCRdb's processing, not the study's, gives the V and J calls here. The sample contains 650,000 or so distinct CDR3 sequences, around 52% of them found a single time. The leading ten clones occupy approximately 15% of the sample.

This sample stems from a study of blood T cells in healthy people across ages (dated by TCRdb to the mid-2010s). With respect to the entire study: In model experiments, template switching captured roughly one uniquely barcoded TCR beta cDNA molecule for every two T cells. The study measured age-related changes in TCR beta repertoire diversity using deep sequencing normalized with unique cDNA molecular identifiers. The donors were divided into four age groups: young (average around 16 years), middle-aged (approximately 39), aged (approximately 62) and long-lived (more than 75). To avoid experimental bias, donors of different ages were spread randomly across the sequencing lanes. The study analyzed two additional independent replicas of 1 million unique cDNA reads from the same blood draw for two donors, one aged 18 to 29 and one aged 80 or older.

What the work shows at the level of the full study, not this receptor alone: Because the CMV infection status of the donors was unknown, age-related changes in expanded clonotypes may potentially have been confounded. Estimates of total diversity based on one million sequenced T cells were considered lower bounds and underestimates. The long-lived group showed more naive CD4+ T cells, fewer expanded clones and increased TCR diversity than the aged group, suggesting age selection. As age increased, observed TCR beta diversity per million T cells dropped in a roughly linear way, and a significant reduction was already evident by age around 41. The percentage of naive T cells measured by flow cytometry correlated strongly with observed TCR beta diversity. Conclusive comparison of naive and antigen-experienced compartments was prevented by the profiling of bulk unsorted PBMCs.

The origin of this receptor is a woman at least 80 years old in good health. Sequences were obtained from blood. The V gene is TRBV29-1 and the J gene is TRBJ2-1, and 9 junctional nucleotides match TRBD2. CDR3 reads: CSVEGREGYNEQFF. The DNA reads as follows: TGCAGCGTTGAAGGGCGGGAGGGCTACAATGAGCAGTTCTTC.